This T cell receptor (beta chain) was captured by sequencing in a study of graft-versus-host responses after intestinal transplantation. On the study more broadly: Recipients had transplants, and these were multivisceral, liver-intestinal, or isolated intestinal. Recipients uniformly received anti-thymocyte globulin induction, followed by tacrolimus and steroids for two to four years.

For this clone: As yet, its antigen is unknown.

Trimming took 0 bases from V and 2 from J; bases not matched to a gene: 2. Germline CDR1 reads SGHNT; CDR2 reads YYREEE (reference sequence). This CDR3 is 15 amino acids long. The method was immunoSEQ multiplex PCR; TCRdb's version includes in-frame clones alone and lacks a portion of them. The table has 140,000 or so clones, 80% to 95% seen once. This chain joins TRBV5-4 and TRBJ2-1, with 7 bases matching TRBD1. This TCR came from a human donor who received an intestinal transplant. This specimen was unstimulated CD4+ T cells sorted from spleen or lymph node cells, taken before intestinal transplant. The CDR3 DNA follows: TGTGCCAGCAGCTTGGAAGGGACAGCCTACAATGAGCAGTTCTTC. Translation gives CASSLEGTAYNEQFF.